One sample yielded the 18 T cell receptor beta chains listed below, sequenced in a study of CD8 T cells in Susac syndrome. Random-hexamer reverse transcription was applied to roughly 0.5 to 1 ug RNA. TCRdb used MiXCR to reprocess the immunoSEQ multiplex PCR reads, holding one entry per CDR3 protein. In the table there are roughly 28,000 distinct CDR3 sequences, around 94% of which are singletons. The sequenced sample consisted of CD8+ T cells from PBMCs. The source of these receptors is a human donor in good health.

Only one count was recorded for this clonotype. The V call is TRBV12-3 or TRBV12-4, the J call TRBJ2-7; no reliable D call. V was cut by 3 bases and J by 2 bases, with 8 bases left in between. The CDR3 runs 13 residues. In DNA form, the CDR3 reads TGTGCCAGCAGTTTCGACACGGCCTACGAGCAGTACTTC. It codes for CASSFDTAYEQYF.

The chain uses TRBV5-5 and TRBJ2-3; D remains ambiguous. Between the trimmed V and J ends, which lost 0 bases and 1 base, there was a span of 9 bases. This CDR3 contains 15 residues. Looked up from germline, CDR1 is SGHKS and CDR2 is YYEKEE (reference sequence). The CDR3 region has the DNA TGTGCCAGCAGCTTGGGGGAATGGGGCACAGATACGCAGTATTTT. Its protein product is CASSLGEWGTDTQYF.

This clonotype was seen a single time. The chain uses TRBV29-1 and TRBJ1-1, with a tentative D call TRBD1 (5 bases). This CDR3 is 18 amino acids long. V gave up 2 bases and J gave up 0 bases, with 22 bases separating them. Germline V gene data show CDR1 as SQVTM and CDR2 as ANQGSEA. CDR3 in amino acids: CSVESFGDSRRMNTEAFF. CDR3 DNA sequence: TGCAGCGTTGAATCCTTCGGGGACTCCAGGCGCATGAACACTGAAGCTTTCTTT. The full variable domain, with the rest looked up from reference TRBV29-1 and TRBJ1-1, is SAVISQKPSRDICQRGTSLTIQCQVDSQVTMMFWYRQQPGQSLTLIATANQGSEATYESGFVIDKFPISRPNLTFSTLTVSNMSPEDSSIYLCSVESFGDSRRMNTEAFFGQGTRLTVV.

This chain links TRBV20-1 with TRBJ2-5, with a possible D match to TRBD1 (7 bases). V was pared by 1 base and J by 1 base, with 10 bases between. The germline V gene encodes CDR1 DFQATT and CDR2 SNEGSKA (reference sequence). The length of the CDR3 is 14 residues. The DNA for the CDR3 is TGCAGTGCTAGAGGGCGGGACAGCCAAGAGACCCAGTACTTC. This sequence encodes CSARGRDSQETQYF.

The chain employs TRBV29-1 and TRBJ2-5; 9 bases align to TRBD2. The germline V gene has CDR1 SQVTM and CDR2 ANQGSEA. V shed 7 bases, J shed 2 bases, and the junction held 8 bases outside the gene matches. There are 14 residues in the CDR3. The CDR3 region is CSASRGGRQETQYF. The DNA for the CDR3 is TGCAGCGCTTCGCGGGGGGGTAGACAAGAGACCCAGTACTTC.

The chain has TRBV5-6 and TRBJ2-3; TRBD1 or TRBD2 may be the D gene (6 bases each). The CDR3 runs to 17 residues. V was pared by 2 bases and J by 4 bases, with 20 bases between. Per the germline V gene, CDR1 is SGHDT and CDR2 is YYEEEE. CDR3 coding DNA: TGTGCCAGCAGCTTCCCTTTGGACAGTGGGACTGCAGATACGCAGTATTTT. Translated: CASSFPLDSGTADTQYF. Based on the CDR3 plus reference TRBV5-6 and TRBJ2-3, the full variable domain is DAGVTQSPTHLIKTRGQQVTLRCSPKSGHDTVSWYQQALGQGPQFIFQYYEEEERQRGNFPDRFSGHQFPNYSSELNVNALLLGDSALYLCASSFPLDSGTADTQYFGPGTRLTVL.

V is TRBV19 and J is TRBJ2-7; D is unclear. Germline loops: CDR1 LNHDA, CDR2 SQIVND (reference sequence). The CDR3 sequence is 12 residues long. V gave up 3 bases and J gave up 2 bases, with 5 bases separating them. The CDR3 protein is CASSMGTYEQYF. The CDR3 DNA is TGTGCCAGTAGTATGGGAACCTACGAGCAGTACTTC.

This chain's CDR3 is CASSWDRLYEQYF. CDR3 DNA: TGTGCCAGCAGTTGGGACAGACTCTACGAGCAGTACTTC. The J gene is TRBJ2-7, the V gene TRBV12-3 or TRBV12-4; 7 bases are shared with TRBD1. This CDR3 has 13 residues. V was clipped by 4 bases and J by 3 bases; unmatched bases: 3.

The CDR3 loop is CASGLVPRDEQFF. The CDR3 nucleotides are TGTGCTAGTGGTTTGGTACCCAGAGATGAGCAGTTCTTC. This chain uses TRBV12-5 with TRBJ2-1; D uncertain. Trimming took off 0 bases at V and 8 bases at J, with 8 bases between the two ends. This CDR3 is built from 13 residues. CDR1 and CDR2 (germline): LGHNT, FRNRAP.

The chain is built from TRBV14 and TRBJ2-1, with 9 bases aligning to TRBD1. The CDR3 totals 15 residues. Germline trimming cut 1 base from V and 5 bases from J; bases unmatched to any gene: 3. Germline values: CDR1 SGHDN, CDR2 FVKESK. CDR3: CASSQGTGDNNEQFF. In DNA form, the CDR3 reads TGTGCCAGCAGCCAAGGGACAGGGGATAACAATGAGCAGTTCTTC.

The V gene is TRBV4-3, the J gene TRBJ2-3; TRBD2 matches at 10 bases. Losses at the gene ends were 9 bases for V and 3 bases for J; bases not matched to a gene: 9. Germline V gene data show CDR1 as LGHNA and CDR2 as YSLEER. The CDR3 sequence is 15 residues long. The CDR3 region is CASRTGTSETDTQYF. The CDR3 DNA is TGCGCCAGTAGAACCGGGACTAGCGAGACAGATACGCAGTATTTT.

CDR3 coding DNA: TGTGCCAGCAGTGTTCGCAGGGCGGGCACTGAAGCTTTCTTT. Amino acids: CASSVRRAGTEAFF. The chain uses TRBV2 and TRBJ1-1; possibly TRBD1 for D (5 bases). V lost 4 bases, J lost 4 bases, and 13 bases lay in between. This CDR3 spans 14 amino acids. CDR1 and CDR2 from the germline V gene are SNHLY and FYNNEI.

There are a few counts of this clonotype. The chain combines TRBV14 with TRBJ2-5; D may be TRBD1 (5 bases). The V and J ends lost 4 bases and 3 bases respectively, with 15 bases between them. Germline lookup yields CDR1 SGHDN and CDR2 FVKESK. The CDR3 contains 15 residues. CDR3 DNA sequence: TGTGCCAGCAGCCCCCGGGCAGGGTCGAAAGAGACCCAGTACTTC. This codes for CASSPRAGSKETQYF.

The chain links TRBV6-6 to TRBJ2-7, with D unresolved. V was clipped by 6 bases and J by 0 bases, with 3 bases between them. The germline V gene encodes CDR1 MNHNY and CDR2 SVGAGI (reference sequence). The CDR3 is made up of 11 amino acids. The CDR3 DNA follows: TGTGCCAGCAGCCGCTCCTACGAGCAGTACTTC. Residues: CASSRSYEQYF.

The chain carries TRBV7-9 and TRBJ2-6, with D possibly called TRBD1 or TRBD2 (6 bases each). Germline V gene data show CDR1 as SEHNR and CDR2 as FQNEAQ (reference sequence). The CDR3 runs 16 residues. Trimming pared 5 bases from V and 1 base from J, leaving 12 bases between. The CDR3 here is CASSVGGYSGANVLTF. The CDR3 DNA follows: TGTGCCAGCAGCGTAGGGGGGTATTCTGGGGCCAACGTCCTGACTTTC. Complete variable domain (other parts from reference TRBV7-9 and TRBJ2-6): DTGVSQNPRHKITKRGQNVTFRCDPISEHNRLYWYRQTLGQGPEFLTYFQNEAQLEKSRLLSDRFSAERPKGSFSTLEIQRTEQGDSAMYLCASSVGGYSGANVLTFGAGSRLTVL.

The rearrangement uses TRBV12-3 or TRBV12-4 and TRBJ2-3, with D tentatively TRBD1 (5 bases). With 7 bases removed from V and 6 bases from J, the gap between germline ends came to 11 bases. The CDR3 loop spans 12 amino acids. CDR3 region: CASNQGWDTQYF. CDR3 DNA: TGTGCCAGCAACCAGGGATGGGATACGCAGTATTTT.

The chain recombines TRBV7-9 with TRBJ2-1, with 13 bases lining up with TRBD2. This CDR3 contains 15 residues. Germline CDR1 reads SEHNR; CDR2 reads FQNEAQ (reference sequence). The junction had 8 bases not matched to a gene; V was cut back by 7 bases and J by 8 bases. The CDR3 loop reads CASKRTSGGAYEQFF. Here the CDR3 DNA reads TGTGCCAGCAAGAGAACTAGCGGGGGGGCGTATGAGCAGTTCTTC.

The CDR3 region is CASSLATSGVNEQFF. CDR3 coding DNA: TGTGCCAGCAGCTTAGCTACTAGCGGGGTCAATGAGCAGTTCTTC. V usage is TRBV7-9 and J usage is TRBJ2-1; 10 positions match TRBD2. This CDR3 has 15 amino acids. After removal of 0 bases from V and 6 bases from J, the junction contained 2 bases not matched to a gene. Germline-derived CDR1 and CDR2 are SEHNR and FQNEAQ (reference sequence).